A single sample gave rise to the 28 T cell receptor beta chains below, sequenced in a study of radiotherapy plus CTLA-4 blockade in lung cancer. Profiled with immunoSEQ multiplex PCR; TCRdb holds only in-frame clones, not every one. The sample lists about 39,000 clones; nearly 80% were seen once. The sequencing used peripheral blood, collected from a patient treated with radiotherapy plus ipilimumab. The receptors shown here come from a human donor with non-small cell lung cancer that progressed on radiotherapy plus ipilimumab.

The rearrangement links TRBV2 to TRBJ1-2; 9 nucleotides agree with TRBD1. V dropped 5 bases and J dropped 7; count of bases not matched to a gene: 8. The CDR3 loop spans 14 amino acids. Per germline, CDR1 SNHLY and CDR2 FYNNEI. CDR3 sequence: CASSPPQGAFGYTF. The CDR3 nucleotides are TGTGCCAGCAGTCCCCCACAGGGGGCATTTGGCTACACCTTC.

CDR3 coding DNA: TGTGCCAGCAGCTTAGCGGGGGCCCGGGGGGCTGAAGCTTTCTTT. Its translation is CASSLAGARGAEAFF. The chain joins TRBV11-2 to TRBJ1-1, with a weak D call TRBD1 (6 bases). The CDR3 covers 15 residues. Germline CDR1 reads SGHAT; CDR2 reads FQNNGV. Trimming shortened V by 1 base and J by 6 bases, and 15 bases separated the two germline ends.

This clone was counted a single time. This chain connects TRBV10-2 to TRBJ2-5; possible D gene TRBD2, 6 bases. Trimming took 11 bases from V and 3 from J, leaving 13 bases between them. Germline V gene lookup returns CDR1 WSHSY and CDR2 SAAADI. The CDR3 is 12 residues long. CDR3 sequence reads: CASSPGEETQYF. CDR3 DNA sequence: TGCGCCTCCAGTCCGGGGGAAGAGACCCAGTACTTC.

This sequence joins TRBV19 and TRBJ2-6, with TRBD2 as a possible D gene (6 bases). The germline CDR1 and CDR2 sequences are LNHDA and SQIVND (reference sequence). The CDR3 has 15 amino acids. The V gene lost 1 base and the J gene lost 2 bases, with 6 bases spanning the gap. CDR3 nucleotides: TGTGCCAGTAGTATAGGGGGGGCTGGGGCCAACGTCCTGACTTTC. Its protein is CASSIGGAGANVLTF.

The rearrangement links TRBV29-1 to TRBJ1-1, with no clear D. The CDR3 loop spans 13 amino acids. The germline V and J ends were trimmed by 0 bases and 4 bases, with 9 bases remaining between them. Germline V CDR1 and CDR2: SQVTM, ANQGSEA. In DNA form, the CDR3 reads TGCAGCGTTGAAGATATCAGTGGCACTGAAGCTTTCTTT. Translating it yields CSVEDISGTEAFF.

The chain recombines TRBV7-3 with TRBJ2-2; 12 positions agree with TRBD2. The V gene end was trimmed by 5 bases and the J gene end by 4 bases; junction bases not matched to a gene: 5. Germline CDR1 reads SGHTA; CDR2 reads FQGTGA. This CDR3 comprises 16 residues. The CDR3 region has the DNA TGTGCCAGCAGCAAAACTAGCGGGGGGTCCACCGGGGAGCTGTTTTTT. It encodes CASSKTSGGSTGELFF.

J is TRBJ2-7 and V is TRBV4-1; 7 nucleotides line up with TRBD2. This CDR3 is 15 amino acids long. The V gene end was trimmed by 3 bases and the J gene end by 2 bases; junction bases not matched to a gene: 7. Per the germline V gene, CDR1 is MGHRA and CDR2 is YSYEKL. This CDR3 reads CASSQGDYRTYEQYF. CDR3 sequence (DNA): TGCGCCAGCAGCCAGGGGGACTATCGTACCTACGAGCAGTACTTC.

The V gene is TRBV5-1, the J gene TRBJ2-5; a possible D gene is TRBD1 (5 bases). V was pared by 0 bases and J by 5 bases, with 14 bases between. The germline gives CDR1 SGHRS, CDR2 YFSETQ. This CDR3 has 15 amino acids. The CDR3 sequence: CASSLEGAEWETQYF. The CDR3 nucleotides read TGCGCCAGCAGCTTGGAAGGGGCCGAATGGGAGACCCAGTACTTC.

The chain uses TRBV5-1 and TRBJ2-7, with 11 bases aligning to TRBD2. Trimming removed 4 bases from V and 2 bases from J; junction bases left unmatched: 5. This CDR3 comprises 15 residues. The germline CDR1 and CDR2 sequences are SGHRS and YFSETQ. This CDR3 reads CASSLETSGAYEQYF. The CDR3 nucleotides are TGCGCCAGCAGCCTGGAGACTAGCGGGGCCTACGAGCAGTACTTC.

A single count supports this clone. The genes are TRBV7-6 and TRBJ2-5, with D possibly TRBD2 on 6 matching bases. Trimming left V 5 bases short and J 4 bases short, with 17 bases between. The CDR3 loop spans 15 amino acids. Germline V gene sequence: CDR1 SGHVS, CDR2 FNYEAQ. CDR3 in amino acids: CASSPRTNSPETQYF. For the CDR3, the DNA is TGTGCCAGCAGCCCGAGGACTAATTCCCCAGAGACCCAGTACTTC. Full variable domain (rest looked up from reference TRBV7-6 and TRBJ2-5): GAGVSQSPRYKVTKRGQDVALRCDPISGHVSLYWYRQALGQGPEFLTYFNYEAQQDKSGLPNDRFSAERPEGSISTLTIQRTEQRDSAMYRCASSPRTNSPETQYFGPGTRLLVL.

The J gene is TRBJ2-5, the V gene TRBV27, with TRBD2 as a possible D gene (6 bases). Trimming pared 6 bases from V and 1 base from J, leaving 18 bases between. The CDR3 sequence is 16 residues long. The germline CDR1 and CDR2 sequences are MNHEY and SMNVEV (reference sequence). CDR3 in amino acids: CASSHTAGNRQETQYF. CDR3 bases: TGTGCCAGCAGCCATACGGCGGGGAATCGCCAAGAGACCCAGTACTTC.

The chain uses TRBV18 and TRBJ2-7, with a tentative D call TRBD2 (6 bases). Deletions cut 6 bases from V and 6 bases from J, with 12 bases between. The CDR3 extends over 12 amino acids. CDR1 KGHSH and CDR2 LQKENI come from the germline V gene. CDR3 amino acids: CASSLTSSEQYF. In nucleotides, the CDR3 is TGTGCCAGCTCGCTGACTAGTTCCGAGCAGTACTTC.

The chain couples TRBV9 to TRBJ1-2, with D unresolved. Trimming cost V 5 bases and J 2 bases, with 19 bases left between them. Looked up from germline, CDR1 is SGDLS and CDR2 is YYNGEE. The CDR3 runs to 16 residues. CDR3 DNA sequence: TGTGCCAGCAGTCCCATTCACAGCGGCCTCAACTATGGCTACACCTTC. Its translation: CASSPIHSGLNYGYTF.

This chain uses TRBV6-1 with TRBJ1-2, with unresolved D. With 4 bases removed from V and 7 bases from J, the gap between germline ends came to 13 bases. The CDR3 has 13 amino acids. CDR1 is MNHNS and CDR2 is SASEGT in the germline V gene. CDR3 sequence (DNA): TGTGCCAGCAGTGGAACCGGGTCTATTGGCTACACCTTC. Protein sequence: CASSGTGSIGYTF.

The genes are TRBV7-9 and TRBJ2-7, with D possibly matching TRBD2 (6 bases). The CDR3 length is 16 residues. Trimming removed 4 bases at V and 1 base at J, with 17 bases between. Germline V gene lookup returns CDR1 SEHNR and CDR2 FQNEAQ (reference sequence). CDR3 in DNA: TGTGCCAGCAGCTCCGCCAGGAGGGGAGGATCCTACGAGCAGTACTTC. Its translation is CASSSARRGGSYEQYF.

The CDR3 sequence is CASSWTGDSNQPQHF. CDR3 sequence (DNA): TGTGCCAGCAGCTGGACAGGAGATAGCAATCAGCCCCAGCATTTT. V is TRBV6-1 and J is TRBJ1-5; 7 positions match TRBD1. Trimming took 6 bases from V and 0 from J; bases not matched to a gene: 5. Germline V lookup: CDR1 MNHNS, CDR2 SASEGT. This CDR3 contains 15 residues.

This chain joins TRBV19 and TRBJ1-5, with TRBD1 matching 7 bases. Trimming cost V 4 bases and J 1 base; bases outside gene matches: 4. This CDR3 spans 15 amino acids. In germline, CDR1 is LNHDA, CDR2 SQIVND (reference sequence). The CDR3: CASSNRQGSNQPQHF. The CDR3, as DNA: TGTGCCAGTAGTAACCGACAGGGAAGCAATCAGCCCCAGCATTTT.

The chain combines TRBV19 with TRBJ2-7; D perhaps matches TRBD2 (5 bases). Germline V gene data show CDR1 as LNHDA and CDR2 as SQIVND (reference sequence). The CDR3 is 15 amino acids. Deletions cut 2 bases from V and 2 bases from J, with 13 bases between. CDR3 in DNA: TGTGCCAGTAGTATAAAAGCTAGCTTGGCCTACGAGCAGTACTTC. Amino acid sequence: CASSIKASLAYEQYF. The full variable domain, with the rest looked up from reference TRBV19 and TRBJ2-7, is DGGITQSPKYLFRKEGQNVTLSCEQNLNHDAMYWYRQDPGQGLRLIYYSQIVNDFQKGDIAEGYSVSREKKESFPLTVTSAQKNPTAFYLCASSIKASLAYEQYFGPGTRLTVT.

This clone was observed once. J is TRBJ1-2 and V is TRBV27; D possibly corresponds to TRBD1 (6 bases). The CDR3 has 13 residues. Trimming took off 2 bases at V and 8 bases at J, with 12 bases between the two ends. From germline, CDR1 is MNHEY and CDR2 SMNVEV (reference sequence). CDR3 in DNA: TGTGCCAGCAGTTTAGGGGGGGCGCGAGGCTACACCTTC. It encodes CASSLGGARGYTF.

CDR3 bases: TGTGCCATCAGTGAGCAGGGTGGCAATCAGCCCCAGCATTTT. Its translation is CAISEQGGNQPQHF. This chain uses TRBV10-3 with TRBJ1-5; TRBD1 is a possible D gene (5 bases). Trimming pared 2 bases from V and 2 bases from J, leaving 7 bases between. The CDR3 contains 14 residues. Germline CDR1 ENHRY, CDR2 SYGVKD.

The rearrangement joins TRBV27 to TRBJ1-6, with 9 bases fitting TRBD1. CDR3 length equals 16 residues. After removal of 2 bases from V and 4 bases from J, the junction contained 3 bases not matched to a gene. Per germline, CDR1 MNHEY and CDR2 SMNVEV (reference sequence). The CDR3 is CASSLADRGYNSPLHF. The CDR3 DNA is TGTGCCAGCAGTTTAGCGGACAGGGGTTATAATTCACCCCTCCACTTT.

The V call is TRBV7-2, the J call TRBJ1-1; TRBD1 matches 8 bases. Germline assignment: CDR1 SGHTA and CDR2 FQGNSA. Trimming took 1 base from V and 0 from J; bases not matched to a gene: 7. This CDR3 is built from 17 residues. The chain's CDR3 is CASSLEQGAGVNTEAFF. The CDR3 DNA reads as TGTGCCAGCAGCTTAGAGCAGGGGGCGGGAGTGAACACTGAAGCTTTCTTT.

This rearrangement joins TRBV7-2 to TRBJ1-3; 7 bases align to TRBD1. This CDR3 has 15 amino acids. J was trimmed by 1 base and V by 3 bases; bases with no gene match: 3. Germline V gene data show CDR1 as SGHTA and CDR2 as FQGNSA. This chain's CDR3 is CASSFYRGSGNTIYF. For the CDR3, the DNA is TGTGCCAGCAGCTTTTACAGGGGTTCTGGAAACACCATATATTTT.

Only a few counts were recorded for this clone. This rearrangement joins TRBV27 to TRBJ2-5; 10 bases align to TRBD2. Germline lookup yields CDR1 MNHEY and CDR2 SMNVEV (reference sequence). The CDR3 sequence is 17 residues long. V was pared by 0 bases and J by 5 bases, with 9 bases of the junction left unmatched. CDR3 coding DNA: TGTGCCAGCAGTTTATCCAGCGGGGGGGCTATCGGTGAGACCCAGTACTTC. Translated, it gives CASSLSSGGAIGETQYF.

The chain joins TRBV2 to TRBJ1-6; perhaps TRBD1 as D (5 bases). The CDR3 length is 13 residues. Trimming left V 7 bases short and J 6 bases short, with 10 bases between. Germline loops: CDR1 SNHLY, CDR2 FYNNEI. CDR3: CASKGPANSPLHF. DNA of the CDR3: TGTGCCAGCAAGGGGCCGGCTAATTCACCCCTCCACTTT.

The V and J genes are TRBV2 and TRBJ1-4; a possible D gene is TRBD1 (5 bases). The CDR3 is 12 amino acids. Germline assignment: CDR1 SNHLY and CDR2 FYNNEI. V dropped 9 bases and J dropped 10 bases, with 15 bases sitting between them. The CDR3 coding sequence is TGTGCCAGAAGGGAGGCCGGGGGAAAACTGTTTTTT. This gives the protein CARREAGGKLFF.

The genes are TRBV27 and TRBJ1-6, with TRBD1 identical over 7 bases. Germline V gene lookup returns CDR1 MNHEY and CDR2 SMNVEV (reference sequence). CDR3 length equals 15 residues. J lost 10 bases, V lost 6 bases, and 12 bases had no gene match. The CDR3 spells CASRALTGVVSPLHF. The CDR3 nucleotides read TGTGCCAGCAGAGCACTAACAGGGGTCGTGTCACCCCTCCACTTT.

The chain uses TRBV27 and TRBJ1-1; TRBD1 matches 7 bases. V shed 6 bases and J 9 bases; nucleotides not matched to a gene: 13. The germline gives CDR1 MNHEY, CDR2 SMNVEV (reference sequence). The CDR3 spans 14 residues. For the CDR3, the DNA is TGTGCCAGCAGAGAACAGGGGAGAAGGCAAAAAGCTTTCTTT. Encoded protein: CASREQGRRQKAFF.